These 9 T cell receptor beta chains were sequenced from one sample in a study of T cells after yellow fever vaccination. MiXCR, applied by TCRdb to the 5' RACE reads, yields one record per CDR3 protein. The sample holds some 560,000 distinct CDR3 sequences, about 17% seen once. Sequences were derived from PBMCs, sampled 5 to 6 days after the first yellow fever vaccination. The source of these receptors is a man between 18 and 29 years old who received the YFV17D yellow fever vaccine.

This clonotype has at least ten counts. V gene TRBV7-9 combines with J gene TRBJ2-3; D not resolved. Trimming stripped 5 bases from V and 2 bases from J, with 5 bases between. The V gene's germline CDR1 is SEHNR and CDR2 FQNEAQ (reference sequence). The CDR3 totals 12 residues. The DNA of the CDR3 is TGTGCCAGCAGCCGCGACACAGATACGCAGTATTTT. This codes for CASSRDTDTQYF.

The chain couples TRBV12-3 or TRBV12-4 to TRBJ2-2; the match to TRBD2 covers 13 bases. The CDR3 runs to 15 residues. Germline trimming cut 6 bases from V and 7 bases from J; bases unmatched to any gene: 5. CDR3 bases: TGTGCCAGCAGACTAGCGGGGGGGTGGAACGGGGAGCTGTTTTTT. Its protein product is CASRLAGGWNGELFF.

This clonotype was seen more than once but under ten times. The chain is built from TRBV5-1 and TRBJ1-1, with TRBD1 identical over 9 bases. This CDR3 region has 16 residues. Germline V CDR1 and CDR2: SGHRS, YFSETQ. The trim removed 4 bases at V and 7 bases at J, leaving 14 bases unmatched. CDR3 region: CASSITGTGNANEAFF. CDR3 DNA: TGCGCCAGCAGCATCACCGGGACAGGGAACGCAAATGAAGCTTTCTTT.

This chain uses TRBV12-5 with TRBJ2-3; 11 bases are a match to TRBD1. The CDR3 runs 18 residues. Germline CDR1 and CDR2: LGHNT and FRNRAP. Losses at the gene ends were 6 bases for V and 0 bases for J; bases not matched to a gene: 11. The CDR3 DNA reads as TGTGCTAGTGGCCGAGGACAGGGGGCTATTTGGAGCACAGATACGCAGTATTTT. It specifies CASGRGQGAIWSTDTQYF.

This clonotype was counted ten times or more. The junction differs from germline at one of its ends, possibly a read error. The chain joins TRBV27 to TRBJ2-1; 14 nucleotides match TRBD2. Germline V CDR1 and CDR2: MNHEY, SMNVEV (reference sequence). This CDR3 contains 15 residues. Written as DNA, the CDR3 is TGCGCCAGCAGCTTGGGACTAGCGGGGGTGAATGAGCAGTTCTTC. Its translation: CASSLGLAGVNEQFF.

Comments on this clonotype: A read error may account for a junction end that differs from germline. The chain uses TRBV5-8 and TRBJ2-1, with 10 bases aligning to TRBD2. Germline V CDR1 and CDR2: SGHTS, YDEGEE. The CDR3 length is 16 residues. CDR3 amino acids: CVSSEASGGSYNEQFF. DNA of the CDR3: TGTGTCAGCAGCGAGGCTAGCGGGGGCTCCTACAATGAGCAGTTCTTC.

This rearrangement joins TRBV20-1 to TRBJ2-7; TRBD2 might be the D (6 bases). Germline V gives CDR1 DFQATT, CDR2 SNEGSKA (reference sequence). Trimming removed 6 bases from V and 6 bases from J, with 21 bases in between. This CDR3 is built from 14 residues. The CDR3 reads CSADTRTGGSEQYV. CDR3 in DNA: TGCAGTGCAGACACACGGACCGGAGGGAGCGAGCAGTACGTC.

The chain has TRBV27 and TRBJ2-1; D is unclear. The germline V gene encodes CDR1 MNHEY and CDR2 SMNVEV (reference sequence). V was clipped by 0 bases and J by 0 bases, with 6 bases between them. The CDR3 has 15 residues. The CDR3 DNA is TGTGCCAGCAGTTTATCCAAGATCTCCTACAATGAGCAGTTCTTC. Protein: CASSLSKISYNEQFF.

This clonotype has only a few counts. The chain is built from TRBV7-2 and TRBJ1-2; 7 bases agree with TRBD1. Losses at the gene ends were 7 bases for V and 0 bases for J; bases not matched to a gene: 5. CDR3 length: 14 amino acids. Looked up from germline, CDR1 is SGHTA and CDR2 is FQGNSA. CDR3 in amino acids: CASIQTGSNYGYTF. The CDR3 DNA reads as TGTGCCAGCATCCAGACAGGGTCTAACTATGGCTACACCTTC.